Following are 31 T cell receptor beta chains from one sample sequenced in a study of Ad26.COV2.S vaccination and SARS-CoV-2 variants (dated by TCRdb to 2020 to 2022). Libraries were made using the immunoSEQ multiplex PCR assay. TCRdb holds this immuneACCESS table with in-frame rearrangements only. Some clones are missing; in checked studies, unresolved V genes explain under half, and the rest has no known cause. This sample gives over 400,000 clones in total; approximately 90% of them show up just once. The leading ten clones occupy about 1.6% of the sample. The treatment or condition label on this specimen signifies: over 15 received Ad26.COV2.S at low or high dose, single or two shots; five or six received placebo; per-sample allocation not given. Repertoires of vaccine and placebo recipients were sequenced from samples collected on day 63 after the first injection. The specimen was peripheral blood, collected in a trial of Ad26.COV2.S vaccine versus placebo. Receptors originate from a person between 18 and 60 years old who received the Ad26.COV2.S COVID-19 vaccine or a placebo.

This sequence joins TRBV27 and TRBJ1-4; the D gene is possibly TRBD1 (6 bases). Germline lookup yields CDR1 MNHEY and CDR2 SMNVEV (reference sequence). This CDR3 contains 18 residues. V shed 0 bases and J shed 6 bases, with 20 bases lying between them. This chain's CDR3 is CASSLSVGGQRGYEKLFF. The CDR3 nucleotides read TGTGCCAGCAGTTTATCCGTGGGTGGACAGAGAGGATATGAAAAACTGTTTTTT.

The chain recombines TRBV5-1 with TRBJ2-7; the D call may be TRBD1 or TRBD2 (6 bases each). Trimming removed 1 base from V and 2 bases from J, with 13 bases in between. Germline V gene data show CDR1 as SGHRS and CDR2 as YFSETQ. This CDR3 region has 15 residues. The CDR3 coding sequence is TGCGCCAGCAGCTTGTCAGGGGACTTACCCTACGAGCAGTACTTC. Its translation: CASSLSGDLPYEQYF.

The CDR3 is CASSEYSLAGVNEKLFF. The CDR3 coding sequence is TGTGCCAGCAGTGAATATAGTCTCGCAGGGGTTAATGAAAAACTGTTTTTT. This chain joins TRBV25-1 and TRBJ1-4; TRBD1 is a possible D gene (6 bases). Looked up from germline, CDR1 is MGHDK and CDR2 is SYGVNS. CDR3 length equals 17 residues. Trimming took 0 bases from V and 4 from J, leaving 15 bases between them.

The CDR3 is CSAPRTETQYF. The DNA of the CDR3 is TGCAGTGCACCTAGAACGGAGACCCAGTACTTC. The chain joins TRBV20-1 to TRBJ2-5, with unresolved D. CDR1 and CDR2 from the germline V gene are DFQATT and SNEGSKA (reference sequence). The CDR3 contains 11 residues. The V end lost 6 bases, the J end lost 5 bases, and 10 bases lay between the germline ends.

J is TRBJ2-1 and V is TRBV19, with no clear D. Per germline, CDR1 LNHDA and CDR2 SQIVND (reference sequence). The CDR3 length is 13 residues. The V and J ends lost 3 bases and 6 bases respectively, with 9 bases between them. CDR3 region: CASSIWPTNEQFF. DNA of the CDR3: TGTGCCAGTAGTATTTGGCCAACCAATGAGCAGTTCTTC.

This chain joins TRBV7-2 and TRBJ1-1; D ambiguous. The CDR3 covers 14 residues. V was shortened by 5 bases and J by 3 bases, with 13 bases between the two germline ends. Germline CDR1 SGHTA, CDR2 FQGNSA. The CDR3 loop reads CASSPLRRDTEAFF. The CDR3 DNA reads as TGTGCCAGCAGCCCCCTACGGCGGGACACTGAAGCTTTCTTT.

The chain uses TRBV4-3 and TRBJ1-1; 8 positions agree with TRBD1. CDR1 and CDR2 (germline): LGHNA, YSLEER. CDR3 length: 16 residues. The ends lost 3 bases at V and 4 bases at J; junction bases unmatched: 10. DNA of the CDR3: TGCGCCAGCAGCCAGCTTATGGGGACAGGAGGCACTGAAGCTTTCTTT. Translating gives CASSQLMGTGGTEAFF.

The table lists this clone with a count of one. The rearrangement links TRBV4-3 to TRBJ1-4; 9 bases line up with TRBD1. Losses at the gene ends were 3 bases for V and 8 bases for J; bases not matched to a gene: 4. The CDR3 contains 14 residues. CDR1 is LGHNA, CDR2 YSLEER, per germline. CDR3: CASSQGQGAEKLFF. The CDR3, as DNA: TGCGCCAGCAGCCAGGGACAGGGAGCCGAAAAACTGTTTTTT.

In DNA, the CDR3 is TGTGCCAGCAGCCCCGGGACAGGGGGAACAACTAATGAAAAACTGTTTTTT. This codes for CASSPGTGGTTNEKLFF. The chain combines TRBV5-4 with TRBJ1-4; the match to TRBD1 covers 11 bases. V gave up 4 bases and J gave up 0 bases; unmatched junction bases: 5. The length of the CDR3 is 17 residues. Germline CDR1 reads SGHNT; CDR2 reads YYREEE (reference sequence). The whole variable domain, remainder taken from reference TRBV5-4 and TRBJ1-4, is ETGVTQSPTHLIKTRGQQVTLRCSSQSGHNTVSWYQQALGQGPQFIFQYYREEENGRGNFPPRFSGLQFPNYSSELNVNALELDDSALYLCASSPGTGGTTNEKLFFGSGTQLSVL.

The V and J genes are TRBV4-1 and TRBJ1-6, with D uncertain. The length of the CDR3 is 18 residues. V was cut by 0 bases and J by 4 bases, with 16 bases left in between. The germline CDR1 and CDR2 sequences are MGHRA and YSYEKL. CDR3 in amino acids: CASSQEGRGFFYNSPLHF. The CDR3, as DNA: TGCGCCAGCAGCCAAGAAGGACGGGGTTTCTTTTATAATTCACCCCTCCACTTT.

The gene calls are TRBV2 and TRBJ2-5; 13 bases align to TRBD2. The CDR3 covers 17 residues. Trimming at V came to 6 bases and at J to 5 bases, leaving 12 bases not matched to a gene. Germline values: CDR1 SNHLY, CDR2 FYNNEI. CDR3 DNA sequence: TGTGCCAGCAGGAGGACTAGCGGGGGCCAAGGGCGGGAGACCCAGTACTTC. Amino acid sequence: CASRRTSGGQGRETQYF.

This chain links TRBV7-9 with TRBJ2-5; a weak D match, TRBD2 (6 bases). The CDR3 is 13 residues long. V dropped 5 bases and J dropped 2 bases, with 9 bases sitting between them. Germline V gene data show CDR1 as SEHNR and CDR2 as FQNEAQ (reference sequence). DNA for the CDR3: TGTGCCAGCAGCGTCAGCGGGCAAGAGACCCAGTACTTC. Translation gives CASSVSGQETQYF.

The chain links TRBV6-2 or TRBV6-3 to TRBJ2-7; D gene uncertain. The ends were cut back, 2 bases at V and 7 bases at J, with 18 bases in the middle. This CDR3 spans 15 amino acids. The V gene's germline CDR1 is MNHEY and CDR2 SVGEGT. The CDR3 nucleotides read TGTGCCAGCAGTTACGCCGACCCCGGAAGAGAGGAGCAGTACTTC. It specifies CASSYADPGREEQYF.

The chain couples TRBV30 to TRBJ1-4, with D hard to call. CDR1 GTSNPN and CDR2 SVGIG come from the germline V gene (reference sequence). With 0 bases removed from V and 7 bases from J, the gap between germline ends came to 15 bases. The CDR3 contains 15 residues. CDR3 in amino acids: CAWSVRGQTSEKLFF. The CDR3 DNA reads TGTGCCTGGAGTGTACGTGGGCAGACAAGTGAAAAACTGTTTTTT.

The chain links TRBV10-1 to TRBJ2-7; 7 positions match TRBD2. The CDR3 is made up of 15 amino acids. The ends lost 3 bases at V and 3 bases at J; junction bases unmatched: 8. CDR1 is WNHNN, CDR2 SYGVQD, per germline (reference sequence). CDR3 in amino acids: CASSDRTSPLYEQYF. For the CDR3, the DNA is TGCGCCAGCAGTGACAGGACTAGTCCCCTCTACGAGCAGTACTTC.

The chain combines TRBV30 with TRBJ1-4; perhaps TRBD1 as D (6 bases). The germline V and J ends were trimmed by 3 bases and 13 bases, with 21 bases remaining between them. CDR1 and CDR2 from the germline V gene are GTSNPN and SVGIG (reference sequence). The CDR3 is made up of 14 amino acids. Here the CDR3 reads CAWSQTGALMRLFF. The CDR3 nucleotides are TGTGCCTGGAGCCAAACGGGGGCCCTTATGAGACTGTTTTTT.

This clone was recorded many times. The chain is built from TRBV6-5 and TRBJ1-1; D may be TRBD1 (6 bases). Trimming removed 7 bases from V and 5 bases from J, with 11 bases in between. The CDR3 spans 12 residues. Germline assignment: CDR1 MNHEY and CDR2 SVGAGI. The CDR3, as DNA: TGTGCCAGCAAGCAGGGGATAACTGAAGCTTTCTTT. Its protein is CASKQGITEAFF.

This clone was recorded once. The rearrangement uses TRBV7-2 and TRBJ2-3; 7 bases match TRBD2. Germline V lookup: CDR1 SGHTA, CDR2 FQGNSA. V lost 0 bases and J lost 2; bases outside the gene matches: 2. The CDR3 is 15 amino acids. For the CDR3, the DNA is TGTGCCAGCAGCTTAGCGGGGGGGATCACAGATACGCAGTATTTT. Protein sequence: CASSLAGGITDTQYF.

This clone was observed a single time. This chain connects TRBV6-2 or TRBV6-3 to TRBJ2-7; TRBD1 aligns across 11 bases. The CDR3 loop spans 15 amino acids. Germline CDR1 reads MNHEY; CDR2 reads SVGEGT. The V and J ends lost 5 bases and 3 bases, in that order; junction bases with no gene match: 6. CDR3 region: CASSDSGTGGYEQYF. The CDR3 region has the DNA TGTGCCAGCAGTGATTCCGGGACAGGGGGCTACGAGCAGTACTTC.

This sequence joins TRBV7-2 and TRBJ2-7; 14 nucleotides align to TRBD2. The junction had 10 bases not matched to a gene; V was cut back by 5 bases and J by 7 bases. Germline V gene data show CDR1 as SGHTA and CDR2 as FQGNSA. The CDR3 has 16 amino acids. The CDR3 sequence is CASSGQTSGGAWEQYF. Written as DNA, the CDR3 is TGTGCCAGCAGCGGACAGACTAGCGGGGGGGCTTGGGAGCAGTACTTC.

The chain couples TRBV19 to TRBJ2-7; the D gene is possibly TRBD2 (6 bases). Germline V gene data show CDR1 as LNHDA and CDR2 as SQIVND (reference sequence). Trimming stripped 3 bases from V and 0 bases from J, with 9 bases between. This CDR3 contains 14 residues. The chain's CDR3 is CASSILADSYEQYF. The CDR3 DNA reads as TGTGCCAGTAGTATCTTAGCGGACTCCTACGAGCAGTACTTC.

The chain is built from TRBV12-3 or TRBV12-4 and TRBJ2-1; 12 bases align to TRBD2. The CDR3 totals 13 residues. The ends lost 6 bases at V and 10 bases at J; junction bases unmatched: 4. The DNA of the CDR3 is TGTGCCAGCAGCAGACTAGCGGGGGAGGAGCAGTTCTTC. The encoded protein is CASSRLAGEEQFF.

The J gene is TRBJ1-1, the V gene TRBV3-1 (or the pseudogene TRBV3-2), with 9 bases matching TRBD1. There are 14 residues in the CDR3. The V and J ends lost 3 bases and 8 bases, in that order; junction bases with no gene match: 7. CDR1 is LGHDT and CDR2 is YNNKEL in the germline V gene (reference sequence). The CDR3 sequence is CASSQVYRGQEAFF. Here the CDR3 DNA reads TGTGCCAGCAGCCAGGTTTACAGGGGGCAGGAAGCTTTCTTT.

For the CDR3, the DNA is TGCGCCAGCAGCGGTGATCGGCGGGGAGGCACAGATACGCAGTATTTT. Its translation: CASSGDRRGGTDTQYF. The chain couples TRBV10-1 to TRBJ2-3, with D maybe TRBD2 (6 bases). The CDR3 has 16 amino acids. Trimming shortened V by 6 bases and J by 1 base, and 17 bases separated the two germline ends. CDR1 and CDR2 (germline): WNHNN, SYGVQD (reference sequence).

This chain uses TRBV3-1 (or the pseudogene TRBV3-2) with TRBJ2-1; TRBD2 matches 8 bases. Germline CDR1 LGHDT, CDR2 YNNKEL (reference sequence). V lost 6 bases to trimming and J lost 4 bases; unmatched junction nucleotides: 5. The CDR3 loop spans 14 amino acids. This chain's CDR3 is CASRSGTSYNEQFF. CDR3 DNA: TGTGCCAGCAGATCCGGGACTAGTTACAATGAGCAGTTCTTC.

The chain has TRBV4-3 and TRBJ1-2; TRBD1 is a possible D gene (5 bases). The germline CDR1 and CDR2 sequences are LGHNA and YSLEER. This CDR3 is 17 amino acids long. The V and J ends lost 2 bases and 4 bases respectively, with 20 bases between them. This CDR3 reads CASSQQANPGPTYGYTF. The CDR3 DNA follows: TGCGCCAGCAGCCAACAAGCGAACCCGGGGCCAACCTATGGCTACACCTTC.

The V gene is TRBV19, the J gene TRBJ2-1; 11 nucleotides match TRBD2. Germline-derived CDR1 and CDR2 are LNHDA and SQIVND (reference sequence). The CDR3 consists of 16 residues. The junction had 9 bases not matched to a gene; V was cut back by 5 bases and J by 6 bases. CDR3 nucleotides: TGTGCCAGTAGTCCCTTTAGCGGGGGGGCGGTCAATGAGCAGTTCTTC. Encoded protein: CASSPFSGGAVNEQFF.

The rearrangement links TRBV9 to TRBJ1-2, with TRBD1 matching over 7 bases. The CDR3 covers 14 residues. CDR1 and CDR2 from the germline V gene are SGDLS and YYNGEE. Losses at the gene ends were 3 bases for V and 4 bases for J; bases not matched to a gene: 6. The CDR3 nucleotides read TGTGCCAGCAGCGACGGGACAGATATCTATGGCTACACCTTC. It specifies CASSDGTDIYGYTF.

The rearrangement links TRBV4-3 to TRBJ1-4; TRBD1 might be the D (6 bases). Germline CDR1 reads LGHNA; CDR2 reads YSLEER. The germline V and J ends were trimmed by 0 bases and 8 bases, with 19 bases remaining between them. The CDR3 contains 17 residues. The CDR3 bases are TGCGCCAGCAGCCAAGATACGTGGGGGCAGGGTAACGAAAAACTGTTTTTT. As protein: CASSQDTWGQGNEKLFF.

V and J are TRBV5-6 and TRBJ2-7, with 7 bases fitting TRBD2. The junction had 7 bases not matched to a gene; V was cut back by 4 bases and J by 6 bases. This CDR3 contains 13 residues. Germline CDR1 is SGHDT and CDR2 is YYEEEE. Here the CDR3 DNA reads TGTGCCAGCAGCCAGAGCGGGGTTGGCGAGCAGTACTTC. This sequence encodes CASSQSGVGEQYF.

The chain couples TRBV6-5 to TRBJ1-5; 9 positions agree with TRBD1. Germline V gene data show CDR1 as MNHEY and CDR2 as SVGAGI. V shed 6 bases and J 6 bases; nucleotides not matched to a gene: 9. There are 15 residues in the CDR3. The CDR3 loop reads CASSSGTGLGQPQHF. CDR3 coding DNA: TGTGCCAGCAGCTCCGGGACAGGGCTCGGTCAGCCCCAGCATTTT.